This T cell receptor beta chain was obtained from a study of shared clonotypes between healthy human individuals. General observations from the study: Estimated richness was generally greater in naive than memory subsets.

Concerning this clone: What it binds is not known.

The germline V gene encodes CDR1 SGDLS and CDR2 YYNGEE. The CDR3 has 15 residues. The V end was cut by 3 bases, the J end by 1 base, with 12 bases between. Naive-designated CD8 cells lacked CD45RO, were positively enriched for CCR7, and omitted terminally differentiated effector memory CD45RA+ cells. The table came from immunoSEQ multiplex PCR; TCRdb's copy has only in-frame clones and leaves some out. The data hold some 2,100,000 clones, with 90% to 95% observed a single time. This receptor was taken from a man younger than 35 in good health. Some clones in this sample may be carry-over from other donors' samples. The chain employs TRBV9 and TRBJ2-3; D remains unclear. What was sequenced was naive CD8+ T cells from PBMCs. The CDR3 DNA is TGTGCCAGCAGCGGACCCGGACCGCGCACAGATACGCAGTATTTT. This sequence encodes CASSGPGPRTDTQYF. The whole variable domain, remainder taken from reference TRBV9 and TRBJ2-3, is DSGVTQTPKHLITATGQRVTLRCSPRSGDLSVYWYQQSLDQGLQFLIQYYNGEERAKGNILERFSAQQFPDLHSELNLSSLELGDSALYFCASSGPGPRTDTQYFGPGTRLTVL.